This entry is about one T cell receptor (beta chain). Its matching antigen is unknown. Sequencing relied on a cDNA template that was reverse transcribed from extracted RNA. Data came from immunoSEQ multiplex PCR; TCRdb stores just in-frame clones and leaves some out. This table has under 200,000 clones, just over 65% appearing once. The CDR3 contains 15 residues. Germline V gives CDR1 SNHLY, CDR2 FYNNEI. V shed 4 bases, J shed 7 bases, and the junction held 6 bases outside the gene matches. Stated treatment: oral pan-JAK inhibitor, 5-10 mg twice daily. The sample belongs to a study of CD8+ T cells in alopecia areata. Study findings and constraints: Numerous clones, expanded in lesions, remained in scalp and blood during tofacitinib. Whether baseline CD8+ expansion is linked to response remains uncertain, given a single nonresponder.

The specimen comprised CD4+ T cells sorted from blood, sampled at week 4, from a patient treated with tofacitinib. The rearrangement joins TRBV2 to TRBJ1-6; TRBD1 matches at 8 bases. The TCR sequence derives from a human donor with alopecia areata. The CDR3 bases are TGTGCCAGCAGTGCCGACAGGGGAAAAAATTCACCCCTCCACTTT. This codes for CASSADRGKNSPLHF.